Described below is a single TCR beta chain sequence and its context. The germline V and J ends were trimmed by 4 bases and 7 bases, with 10 bases remaining between them. From germline, CDR1 is SEHNR and CDR2 FQNEAQ (reference sequence). The CDR3 covers 13 residues. Assay: immunoSEQ multiplex PCR; the TCRdb copy retains only in-frame clones and omits some. Here the sample spans about 1.1 million clones, approximately 77% being singletons. Donors comprised healthy HIV-negative adults lacking recent acute infections or vaccinations. This entry belongs to a study of shared clonotypes between healthy human individuals.

The TCR comes from a man in his late teens or twenties in good health. Some clones in this sample may be carry-over from other donors' samples. Sequenced: memory CD4+ T cells from PBMCs. Subset described: CD45RA-negative fraction. The rearrangement uses TRBV7-9 and TRBJ1-4; no clear D. CDR3: CASSSPYPEKLFF. CDR3 nucleotide sequence: TGTGCCAGCAGCTCGCCTTATCCTGAAAAACTGTTTTTT.